The T cell receptor (beta chain) under discussion was sequenced for a study of T cells in Graves' hyperthyroidism and ophthalmopathy. This clonotype came up many times. What it binds is not known. Study results and caveats: Most expanded thyroid clonotypes above 0.001 also appeared in blood.

RNA transcripts yielded amplified TCR beta CDR3 regions. The HTBI primer set served for first-round RT-PCR of the TCR CDR3. TCRdb re-derived calls from the multiplex PCR reads in MiXCR, one entry per CDR3 protein. The table has about 540,000 distinct CDR3 sequences, under 60% seen once. Specimen: peripheral blood or thyroid tissue (not recorded which). This clonotype was sampled from a woman aged 18-29 years with Graves' hyperthyroidism.

The CDR3 coding sequence is TGTGCCAGTAGTATAGCACAGGGCGCCTACGAGCAGTACTTC. Encoded protein: CASSIAQGAYEQYF. J is TRBJ2-7 and V is TRBV19, with D possibly matching TRBD1 (6 bases). The CDR3 contains 14 residues. In germline, CDR1 is LNHDA, CDR2 SQIVND (reference sequence). The V end was cut by 1 base, the J end by 2 bases, with 9 bases between. The complete variable domain, with remaining parts taken from reference TRBV19 and TRBJ2-7, reads DGGITQSPKYLFRKEGQNVTLSCEQNLNHDAMYWYRQDPGQGLRLIYYSQIVNDFQKGDIAEGYSVSREKKESFPLTVTSAQKNPTAFYLCASSIAQGAYEQYFGPGTRLTVT.